This T cell receptor beta chain stems from a study of cytomegalovirus exposure and HLA in healthy donors. Here immunoSEQ multiplex PCR was the method, and the copy in TCRdb shows in-frame clones only, minus some. The sample lists approximately 170,000 clones; approximately 88% were seen once. Germline V lookup: CDR1 MGHDK, CDR2 SYGVNS. The germline V and J ends were trimmed by 6 bases and 8 bases, with 11 bases remaining between them. CDR3 length: 12 residues. Sequenced sample: PBMCs. This rearrangement joins TRBV25-1 to TRBJ2-1, with D possibly matching TRBD2 (6 bases). The receptor was derived from a man younger than 45 in good health and CMV-seropositive. The CDR3, as DNA: TGTGCCAGCAGGGGACTTGGCGATGAGCAGTTCTTC. Translated, it gives CASRGLGDEQFF.